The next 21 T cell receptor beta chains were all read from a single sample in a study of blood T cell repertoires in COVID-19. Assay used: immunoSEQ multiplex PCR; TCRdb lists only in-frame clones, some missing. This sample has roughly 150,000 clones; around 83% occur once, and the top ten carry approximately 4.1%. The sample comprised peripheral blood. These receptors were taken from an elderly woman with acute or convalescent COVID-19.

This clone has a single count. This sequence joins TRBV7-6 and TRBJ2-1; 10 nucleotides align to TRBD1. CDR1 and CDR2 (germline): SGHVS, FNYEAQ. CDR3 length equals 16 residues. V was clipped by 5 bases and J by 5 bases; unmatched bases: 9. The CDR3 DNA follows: TGTGCCAGCAGCCCCTCCGGGACAGGGGCACACAATGAGCAGTTCTTC. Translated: CASSPSGTGAHNEQFF.

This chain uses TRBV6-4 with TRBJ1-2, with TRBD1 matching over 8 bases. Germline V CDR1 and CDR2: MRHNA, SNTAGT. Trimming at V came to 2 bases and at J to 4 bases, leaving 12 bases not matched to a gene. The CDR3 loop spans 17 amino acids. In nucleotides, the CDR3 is TGTGCCAGCAGTGACGGTGGCAGGGGGCGCTACCCCTATGGCTACACCTTC. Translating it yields CASSDGGRGRYPYGYTF.

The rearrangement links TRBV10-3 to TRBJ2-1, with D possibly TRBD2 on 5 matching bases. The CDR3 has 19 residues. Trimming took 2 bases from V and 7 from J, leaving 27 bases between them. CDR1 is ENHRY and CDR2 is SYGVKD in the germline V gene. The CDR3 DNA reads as TGTGCCATCAGTGAGACGGGCCCCCCACTTGGGGAGAACTCAAATGAGCAGTTCTTC. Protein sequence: CAISETGPPLGENSNEQFF.

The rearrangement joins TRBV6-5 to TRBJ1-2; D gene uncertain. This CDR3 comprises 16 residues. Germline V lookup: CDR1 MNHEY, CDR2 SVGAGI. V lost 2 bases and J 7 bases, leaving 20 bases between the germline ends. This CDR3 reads CASSYRGVGKGRGYTF. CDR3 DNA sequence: TGTGCCAGCAGTTACCGCGGGGTGGGGAAGGGTCGTGGCTACACCTTC.

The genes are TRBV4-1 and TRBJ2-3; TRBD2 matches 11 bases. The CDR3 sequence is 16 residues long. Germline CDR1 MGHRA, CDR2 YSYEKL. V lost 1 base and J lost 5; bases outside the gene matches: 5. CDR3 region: CASSQVNSGGGDTQYF. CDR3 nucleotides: TGCGCCAGCAGCCAAGTGAATAGCGGGGGGGGAGATACGCAGTATTTT.

The chain's CDR3 is CAISEGGALYGYTF. The DNA of the CDR3 is TGTGCCATCAGTGAAGGGGGCGCCCTATATGGCTACACCTTC. This sequence joins TRBV10-3 and TRBJ1-2, with 7 bases lining up with TRBD1. CDR1 and CDR2 from the germline V gene are ENHRY and SYGVKD. V dropped 3 bases and J dropped 5; count of bases not matched to a gene: 6. The CDR3 contains 14 residues.

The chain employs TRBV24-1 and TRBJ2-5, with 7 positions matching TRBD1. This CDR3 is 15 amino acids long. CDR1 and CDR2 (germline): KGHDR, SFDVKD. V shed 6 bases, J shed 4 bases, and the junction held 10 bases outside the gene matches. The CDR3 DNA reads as TGTGCCACCAGTCAGAACAGGGGATTGGGAGAGACCCAGTACTTC. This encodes CATSQNRGLGETQYF.

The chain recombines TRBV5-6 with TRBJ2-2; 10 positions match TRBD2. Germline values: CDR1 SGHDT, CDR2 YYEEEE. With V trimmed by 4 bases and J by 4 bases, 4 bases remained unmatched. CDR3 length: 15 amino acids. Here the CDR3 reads CASSGLAGVTGELFF. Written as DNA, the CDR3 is TGTGCCAGCAGCGGTCTAGCGGGAGTCACCGGGGAGCTGTTTTTT.

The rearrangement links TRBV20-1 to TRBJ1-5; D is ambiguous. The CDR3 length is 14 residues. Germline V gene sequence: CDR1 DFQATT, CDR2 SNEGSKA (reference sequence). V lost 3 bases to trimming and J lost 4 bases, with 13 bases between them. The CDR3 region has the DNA TGCAGTGCTAGTACCAGGCTGGGTAATCAGCCCCAGCATTTT. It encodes CSASTRLGNQPQHF.

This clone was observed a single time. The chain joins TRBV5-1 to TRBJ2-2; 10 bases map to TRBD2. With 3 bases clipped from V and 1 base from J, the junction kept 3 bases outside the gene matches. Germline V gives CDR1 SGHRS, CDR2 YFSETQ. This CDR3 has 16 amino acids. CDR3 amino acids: CASSSWTSGNTGELFF. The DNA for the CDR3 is TGCGCCAGCAGCTCTTGGACTAGCGGGAACACCGGGGAGCTGTTTTTT.

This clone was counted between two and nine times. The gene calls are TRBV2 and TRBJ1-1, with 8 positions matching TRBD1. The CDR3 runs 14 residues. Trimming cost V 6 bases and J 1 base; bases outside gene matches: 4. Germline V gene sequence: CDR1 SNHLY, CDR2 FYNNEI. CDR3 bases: TGTGCCAGCAGGGGGACAGGATCGAACACTGAAGCTTTCTTT. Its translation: CASRGTGSNTEAFF.

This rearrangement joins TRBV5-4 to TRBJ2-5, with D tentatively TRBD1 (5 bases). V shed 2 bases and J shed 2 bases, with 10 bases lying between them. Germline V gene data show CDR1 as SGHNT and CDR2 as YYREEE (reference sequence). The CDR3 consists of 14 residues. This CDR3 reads CASSLPQGQETQYF. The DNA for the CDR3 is TGTGCCAGCAGCTTACCCCAGGGTCAAGAGACCCAGTACTTC.

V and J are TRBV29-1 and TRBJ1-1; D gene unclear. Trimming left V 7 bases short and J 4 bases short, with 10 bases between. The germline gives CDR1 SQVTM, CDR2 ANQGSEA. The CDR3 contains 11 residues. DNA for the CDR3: TGCAGCGGAGGGCGGGTCACTGAAGCTTTCTTT. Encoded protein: CSGGRVTEAFF.

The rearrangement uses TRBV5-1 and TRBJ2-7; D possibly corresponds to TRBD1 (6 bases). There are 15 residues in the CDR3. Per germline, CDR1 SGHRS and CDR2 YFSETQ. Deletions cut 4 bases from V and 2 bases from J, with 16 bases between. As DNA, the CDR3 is TGCGCCAGCAGCCTGGGCAGGGGTCAGGCCTACGAGCAGTACTTC. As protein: CASSLGRGQAYEQYF. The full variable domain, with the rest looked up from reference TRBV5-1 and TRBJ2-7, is KAGVTQTPRYLIKTRGQQVTLSCSPISGHRSVSWYQQTPGQGLQFLFEYFSETQRNKGNFPGRFSGRQFSNSRSEMNVSTLELGDSALYLCASSLGRGQAYEQYFGPGTRLTVT.

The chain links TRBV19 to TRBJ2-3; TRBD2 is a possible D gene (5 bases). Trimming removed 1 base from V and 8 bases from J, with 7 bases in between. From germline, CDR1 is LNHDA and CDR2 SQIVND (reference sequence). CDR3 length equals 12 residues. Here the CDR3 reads CASSIGGSTQYF. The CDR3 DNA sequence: TGTGCCAGTAGTATAGGTGGGAGTACGCAGTATTTT.

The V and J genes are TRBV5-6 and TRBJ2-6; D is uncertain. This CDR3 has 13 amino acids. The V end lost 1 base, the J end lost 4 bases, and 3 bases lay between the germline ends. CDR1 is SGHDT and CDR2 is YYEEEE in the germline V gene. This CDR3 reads CASSLSGANVLTF. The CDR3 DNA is TGTGCCAGCAGCTTGAGCGGGGCCAACGTCCTGACTTTC.

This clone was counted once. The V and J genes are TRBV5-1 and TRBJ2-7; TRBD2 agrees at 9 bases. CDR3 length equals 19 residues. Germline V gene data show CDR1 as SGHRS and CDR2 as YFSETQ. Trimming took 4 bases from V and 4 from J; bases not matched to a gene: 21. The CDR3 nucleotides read TGCGCCAGCAGCCACCGGGGGGAGCGGGAGGAGATTGGGATTTACGAGCAGTACTTC. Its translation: CASSHRGEREEIGIYEQYF.

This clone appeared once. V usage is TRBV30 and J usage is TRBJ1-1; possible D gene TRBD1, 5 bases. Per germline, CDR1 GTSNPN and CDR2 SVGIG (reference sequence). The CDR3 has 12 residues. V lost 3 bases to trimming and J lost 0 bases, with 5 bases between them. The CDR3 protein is CAWRGVNTEAFF. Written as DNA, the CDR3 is TGTGCCTGGAGAGGGGTGAACACTGAAGCTTTCTTT.

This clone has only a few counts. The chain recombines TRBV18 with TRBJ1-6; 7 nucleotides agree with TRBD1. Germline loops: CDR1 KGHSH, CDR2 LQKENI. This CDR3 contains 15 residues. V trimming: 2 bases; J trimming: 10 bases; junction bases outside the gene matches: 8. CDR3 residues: CASSPGGQGDSPLHF. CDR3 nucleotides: TGTGCCAGCTCACCAGGAGGGCAGGGGGACTCACCCCTCCACTTT.

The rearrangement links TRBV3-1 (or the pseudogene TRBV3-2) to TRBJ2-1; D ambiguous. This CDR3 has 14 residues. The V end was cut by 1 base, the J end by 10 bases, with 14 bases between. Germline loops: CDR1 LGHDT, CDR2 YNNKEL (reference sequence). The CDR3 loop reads CASSQVLQSREQFF. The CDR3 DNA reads TGTGCCAGCAGCCAAGTCTTACAATCCAGGGAGCAGTTCTTC.

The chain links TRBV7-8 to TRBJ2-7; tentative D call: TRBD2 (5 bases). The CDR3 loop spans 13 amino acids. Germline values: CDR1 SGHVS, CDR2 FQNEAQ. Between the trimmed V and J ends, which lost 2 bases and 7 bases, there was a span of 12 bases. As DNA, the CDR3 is TGTGCCAGCAGCTTAAACGGACCGGGGGAGCAGTACTTC. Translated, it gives CASSLNGPGEQYF.